These 3 T cell receptor beta chains were sequenced from one sample in a study of cytomegalovirus exposure and HLA in healthy donors. The PCR used 60 Vbeta and 13 Jbeta primers. The table came from immunoSEQ multiplex PCR; TCRdb's copy has only in-frame clones and leaves some out. The table lists 220,000 or so clones, 60% to 80% of them singletons. The sequencing sample was made of PBMCs. These receptor sequences come from a male donor in good health and CMV-seronegative.

This clone showed up just a few times. The V gene is TRBV30, the J gene TRBJ1-1; TRBD1 agrees at 9 bases. Germline CDR1 and CDR2: GTSNPN and SVGIG (reference sequence). The CDR3 extends over 17 amino acids. V trimming: 1 base; J trimming: 3 bases; junction bases outside the gene matches: 12. The DNA of the CDR3 is TGTGCCTGGAGTGGACCGGGACAGGGACGGTTGGACACTGAAGCTTTCTTT. Protein product: CAWSGPGQGRLDTEAFF.

This clone was counted a single time. The V gene is TRBV13, the J gene TRBJ2-1; D is ambiguous. From germline, CDR1 is PRHDT and CDR2 FYEKMQ (reference sequence). Trimming cost V 5 bases and J 8 bases, with 13 bases left between them. This CDR3 is built from 13 residues. This chain's CDR3 is CASSPASIHEQFF. CDR3 bases: TGTGCCAGCAGCCCGGCTAGTATCCATGAGCAGTTCTTC.

The J gene is TRBJ1-1, the V gene TRBV7-8; 10 bases are shared with TRBD1. With V trimmed by 5 bases and J by 7 bases, 4 bases remained unmatched. The CDR3 totals 13 residues. Germline CDR1 and CDR2: SGHVS and FQNEAQ. The CDR3 coding sequence is TGTGCCAGCAGCGGGACAGGGGAGAGTGAAGCTTTCTTT. Translating gives CASSGTGESEAFF.